This T cell receptor beta chain appears in the sequencing data of a study of molecular identifiers for immune sequencing clone quantification. General observations from the study: Clones above 20 RNA copies contained over 97% of effector molecules but under 1% of naive ones.

Using its own MiXCR run on the PCR reads, TCRdb lists one record per CDR3 protein. The sample holds about half a million distinct CDR3 sequences, over 20% seen once. CDR3 size: 17 residues. Germline V CDR1 and CDR2: LGHDT, YNNKEL (reference sequence). Trimming left V 3 bases short and J 0 bases short, with 17 bases between. This clonotype was recorded at least ten times. Its antigen is unidentified. The specimen sequenced was naive CD8+ T cells from blood, with Jurkat cell RNA spiked in. The sample's subset: FACS-sorted CD8+CD4-CCR7+CD45RA+ naive T cells. This chain uses TRBV3-1 with TRBJ1-1; D call uncertain. This receptor was taken from a human donor in good health. Some libraries in this study had Jurkat cell RNA spiked in. The CDR3 sequence: CASSHISAGILNTEAFF. CDR3 nucleotides: TGTGCCAGCAGCCATATTTCAGCCGGAATATTGAACACTGAAGCTTTCTTT. Full variable domain (rest looked up from reference TRBV3-1 and TRBJ1-1): DTAVSQTPKYLVTQMGNDKSIKCEQNLGHDTMYWYKQDSKKFLKIMFSYNNKELIINETVPNRFSPKSPDKAHLNLHINSLELGDSAVYFCASSHISAGILNTEAFFGQGTRLTVV.